These 16 T cell receptor beta chains were all obtained from the same sample, sequenced in a study of cytomegalovirus exposure and HLA in healthy donors. It was with 60 Vbeta and 13 Jbeta primers that the PCR ran. The assay was immunoSEQ multiplex PCR, and TCRdb's table has in-frame clones only and misses some. The sample consists of roughly 100,000 clones, around 75% of them appearing once. The sequenced material came from PBMCs. The receptors shown here come from a man in his forties in good health and CMV-seronegative.

The rearrangement links TRBV19 to TRBJ1-1; D remains ambiguous. Germline CDR1 and CDR2: LNHDA and SQIVND (reference sequence). The CDR3 runs 14 residues. The V end lost 6 bases, the J end lost 2 bases, and 13 bases lay between the germline ends. CDR3 coding DNA: TGTGCCAGTAGCGATGAGGAAGGAAACACTGAAGCTTTCTTT. This encodes CASSDEEGNTEAFF.

This clone was detected once. The genes are TRBV10-3 and TRBJ1-2; D ambiguous. The germline CDR1 and CDR2 sequences are ENHRY and SYGVKD. V dropped 8 bases and J dropped 0 bases, with 4 bases sitting between them. The CDR3 is 11 amino acids. The CDR3 nucleotides read TGTGCCATCTCAGCTAACTATGGCTACACCTTC. This sequence encodes CAISANYGYTF.

The chain uses TRBV4-1 and TRBJ2-5, with unresolved D. The germline V and J ends were trimmed by 5 bases and 5 bases, with 12 bases remaining between them. From germline, CDR1 is MGHRA and CDR2 YSYEKL. This CDR3 is 13 amino acids long. CDR3 DNA sequence: TGCGCCAGCAGCGCAGACTCTGGGGAGACCCAGTACTTC. Translated: CASSADSGETQYF.

This clone was picked up one time. The DNA of the CDR3 is TGTGCCAGCAGTTTGGGGACTAGCCTAGGGACCCAGTACTTC. This codes for CASSLGTSLGTQYF. The V call is TRBV6-5, the J call TRBJ2-5; 9 nucleotides line up with TRBD2. J lost 7 bases, V lost 4 bases, and 7 bases had no gene match. This CDR3 comprises 14 residues. CDR1 is MNHEY, CDR2 SVGAGI, per germline.

The rearrangement links TRBV15 to TRBJ2-2; D is undetermined. Per germline, CDR1 LNHNV and CDR2 YYDKDF (reference sequence). The CDR3 spans 13 residues. Deletions cut 0 bases from V and 7 bases from J, with 6 bases between. DNA for the CDR3: TGTGCCACCAGCAGAGATCCGAGCGGGGAGCTGTTTTTT. Its protein is CATSRDPSGELFF.

In this sample, this clone turned up a few times. The gene calls are TRBV4-3 and TRBJ2-3, with D possibly matching TRBD1 (6 bases). In germline, CDR1 is LGHNA, CDR2 YSLEER. CDR3 length equals 16 residues. Trimming removed 4 bases at V and 2 bases at J, with 16 bases between. The CDR3 here is CASSLGTGTLTDTQYF. In nucleotides, the CDR3 is TGCGCCAGCAGCCTCGGAACTGGGACACTCACAGATACGCAGTATTTT.

The chain uses TRBV9 and TRBJ1-4; tentative D call: TRBD1 (6 bases). Germline CDR1 and CDR2: SGDLS and YYNGEE. CDR3 length: 12 amino acids. Trimming took 4 bases from V and 8 from J, leaving 9 bases between them. CDR3 region: CASSTGQEKLFF. CDR3 DNA: TGTGCCAGCAGCACCGGACAGGAAAAACTGTTTTTT.

The V and J genes are TRBV19 and TRBJ2-7; weak D call: TRBD1 (6 bases). This CDR3 has 13 amino acids. The V gene lost 5 bases and the J gene lost 3 bases, with 11 bases spanning the gap. Germline V gives CDR1 LNHDA, CDR2 SQIVND (reference sequence). The CDR3, as DNA: TGTGCCAGTAGTCCACAGGGAAACTACGAGCAGTACTTC. Protein product: CASSPQGNYEQYF.

The chain couples TRBV6-5 to TRBJ2-5; no definite D call. The CDR3 has 13 residues. Germline CDR1 is MNHEY and CDR2 is SVGAGI. V gave up 0 bases and J gave up 5 bases, with 7 bases separating them. DNA of the CDR3: TGTGCCAGCAGTTACTCCCCCTCGGAGACCCAGTACTTC. Translated: CASSYSPSETQYF.

CDR3 region: CASRSGTGLETQYF. The CDR3 DNA is TGTGCCAGCAGATCCGGGACAGGGCTTGAGACCCAGTACTTC. The chain couples TRBV13 to TRBJ2-5; 9 nucleotides align to TRBD1. The germline V gene encodes CDR1 PRHDT and CDR2 FYEKMQ (reference sequence). The V gene end was trimmed by 6 bases and the J gene end by 5 bases; junction bases not matched to a gene: 7. CDR3 length: 14 residues.

Notes on this clone: The same CDR3 can be traced to other DNA sequences in this sample. The chain has TRBV5-8 and TRBJ1-2; the D is unclear. The CDR3 spans 11 residues. Germline values: CDR1 SGHTS, CDR2 YDEGEE. Trimming stripped 4 bases from V and 7 bases from J, with 8 bases between. CDR3 in amino acids: CASSRLFGYTF. The CDR3, as DNA: TGTGCCAGCAGCCGGTTATTTGGCTACACCTTC.

This chain links TRBV5-6 with TRBJ2-1; 12 nucleotides match TRBD2. Germline V gene sequence: CDR1 SGHDT, CDR2 YYEEEE. The CDR3 sequence is 17 residues long. V was clipped by 4 bases and J by 4 bases; unmatched bases: 9. CDR3 region: CASSPGLAGRTYNEQFF. The CDR3 DNA reads TGTGCCAGCAGCCCCGGACTAGCGGGACGTACGTACAATGAGCAGTTCTTC.

The chain links TRBV7-8 to TRBJ2-7; 9 positions match TRBD1. This CDR3 is 15 amino acids long. V dropped 2 bases and J dropped 4; count of bases not matched to a gene: 6. Per germline, CDR1 SGHVS and CDR2 FQNEAQ. CDR3 in DNA: TGTGCCAGCAGCTTAAACCGGGACAGGGAGTACGAGCAGTACTTC. Protein: CASSLNRDREYEQYF.

The chain links TRBV18 to TRBJ2-7; TRBD1 agrees at 7 bases. Germline trimming cut 6 bases from V and 1 base from J; bases unmatched to any gene: 12. Germline V gene lookup returns CDR1 KGHSH and CDR2 LQKENI. The CDR3 is 16 amino acids. CDR3: CASSVYPGQTSYEQYF. CDR3 nucleotides: TGTGCCAGCTCCGTATACCCGGGACAGACATCCTACGAGCAGTACTTC.

The chain employs TRBV18 and TRBJ2-2; D not certain. V lost 3 bases to trimming and J lost 2 bases, with 7 bases between them. The CDR3 has 14 residues. Looked up from germline, CDR1 is KGHSH and CDR2 is LQKENI. In nucleotides, the CDR3 is TGTGCCAGCTCACCTGTCGGTAACACCGGGGAGCTGTTTTTT. This gives the protein CASSPVGNTGELFF.

The chain employs TRBV27 and TRBJ2-3, with 7 nucleotides matching TRBD2. The germline V gene has CDR1 MNHEY and CDR2 SMNVEV (reference sequence). V lost 5 bases to trimming and J lost 4 bases; unmatched junction nucleotides: 9. The CDR3 totals 15 residues. The CDR3 region is CASSTLGGSSDTQYF. The DNA of the CDR3 is TGTGCCAGCAGTACTCTCGGCGGGAGTTCAGATACGCAGTATTTT.